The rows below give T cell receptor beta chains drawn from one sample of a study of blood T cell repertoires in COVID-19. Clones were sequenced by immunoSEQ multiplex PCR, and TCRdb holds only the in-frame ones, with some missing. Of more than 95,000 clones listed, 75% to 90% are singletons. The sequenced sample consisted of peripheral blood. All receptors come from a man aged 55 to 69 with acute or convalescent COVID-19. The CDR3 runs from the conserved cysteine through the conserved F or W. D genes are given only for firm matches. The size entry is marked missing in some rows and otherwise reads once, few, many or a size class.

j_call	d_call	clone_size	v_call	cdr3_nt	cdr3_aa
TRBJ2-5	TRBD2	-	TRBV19	TGTGCCAGTAGTATGCAGGCTAGCGGGAGGAAGACCCAGTACTTC	CASSMQASGRKTQYF
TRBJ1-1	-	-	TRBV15	TGTGCCACCAGCAGACCCCTAAACACTGAAGCTTTCTTT	CATSRPLNTEAFF
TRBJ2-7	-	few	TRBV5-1	TGCGCCAGCAGCACTCCCGGATCCCAGGCCGGGCAGTACTTC	CASSTPGSQAGQYF
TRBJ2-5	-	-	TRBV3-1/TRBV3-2	TGTGCCAGCAGCCCACCTGGGAGGGGGCAAGAGACCCAGTACTTC	CASSPPGRGQETQYF
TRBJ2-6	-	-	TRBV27	TGTGCCAGCAGGGACAGCTCTGGGGCCAACGTCCTGACTTTC	CASRDSSGANVLTF
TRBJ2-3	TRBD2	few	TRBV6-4	TGTGCCAGCAGTGATAGGGGACTAGCGGGAGGGCCGGATACGCAGTATTTT	CASSDRGLAGGPDTQYF
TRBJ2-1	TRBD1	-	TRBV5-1	TGCGCCAGCAGCCCGGGACAGGGAATATACAATGAGCAGTTCTTC	CASSPGQGIYNEQFF
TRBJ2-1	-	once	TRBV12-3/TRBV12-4	TGTGCCAGCAGTTTAAGAGGGAATGAGCAGTTCTTC	CASSLRGNEQFF
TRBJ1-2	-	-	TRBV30	TGTGCCTGGAGTCCAGGGTATGGCTACACCTTC	CAWSPGYGYTF
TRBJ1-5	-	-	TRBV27	TGTGCCAGCAGTTTAAAGAGTGGTCAGCCCCAGCATTTT	CASSLKSGQPQHF
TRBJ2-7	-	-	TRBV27	TGTGCCAGCAGTCGAAGAGTCCACTACGAGCAGTACTTC	CASSRRVHYEQYF
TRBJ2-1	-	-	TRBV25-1	TGTGCCAGCAGTGTCATGGCCCAGGGTGAGCAGTTCTTC	CASSVMAQGEQFF
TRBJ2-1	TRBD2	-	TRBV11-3	TGTGCCAGCAGCTTTTCGGGAGGGAATTACAATGAGCAGTTCTTC	CASSFSGGNYNEQFF
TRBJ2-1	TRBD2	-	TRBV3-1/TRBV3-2	TGTGCCAGCAGCCAAGAGAGGCTAGCGGCCGATGAGCAGTTCTTC	CASSQERLAADEQFF
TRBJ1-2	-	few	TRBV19	TGTGCCAGTAGAAGAGGGCATCGAATCGGCTACACCTTC	CASRRGHRIGYTF
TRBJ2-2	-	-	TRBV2	TGTGCCAGCAGTCCCAGGGCGGTTGCGAACACCGGGGAGCTGTTTTTT	CASSPRAVANTGELFF
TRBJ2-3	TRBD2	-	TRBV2	TGTGCCAGCAGTGTTTTCGTTGGACTAGCGGGAAGCACAGATACGCAGTATTTT	CASSVFVGLAGSTDTQYF
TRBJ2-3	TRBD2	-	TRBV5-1	TGCGCCAGCAGCAGGATCTCCGGGACTAGCGGGAACCCAAGCACAGATACGCAGTATTTT	CASSRISGTSGNPSTDTQYF
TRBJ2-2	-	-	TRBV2	TGTGCCAGCAACAGCTTGATCACCGGGGAGCTGTTTTTT	CASNSLITGELFF
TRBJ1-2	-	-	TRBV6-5	TGTGCCAGCAGTTCAGACCCAACAGGGTCGATTGGCTACACCTTC	CASSSDPTGSIGYTF
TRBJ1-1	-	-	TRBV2	TGTGCCAGCAGTAGAGACACGTACACTGAAGCTTTCTTT	CASSRDTYTEAFF
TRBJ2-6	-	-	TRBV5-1	TGCGCCAGCAGCTTGCCCAGGGCGTCTGGGGCCAACGTCCTGACTTTC	CASSLPRASGANVLTF
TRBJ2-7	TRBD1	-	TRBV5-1	TGCGCCAGCAGCCTGGACAGGGACCACTATTTCGAGCAGTACTTC	CASSLDRDHYFEQYF
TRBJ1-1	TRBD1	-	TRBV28	TGTGCCAGCATCAAAATGGGCAGGGGGCGCAGCACTGAAGCTTTCTTT	CASIKMGRGRSTEAFF
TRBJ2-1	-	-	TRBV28	TGTGCCAGCAGTTCGTCTAGCGCAACGTCCTACAATGAGCAGTTCTTC	CASSSSSATSYNEQFF
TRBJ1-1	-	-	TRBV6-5	TGTGCCAGCAGCTTGGGGCAGGCGAACACTGAAGCTTTCTTT	CASSLGQANTEAFF
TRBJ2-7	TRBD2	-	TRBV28	TGTGCCAGCAGTGGTGCCGGGACTAGCGGGAGTGAGCAGTACTTC	CASSGAGTSGSEQYF
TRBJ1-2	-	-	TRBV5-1	TGCGCCAGCAGCTTGGATCAGGGTTCTAACTATGGCTACACCTTC	CASSLDQGSNYGYTF